This TCR beta chain was retrieved from a study of blood T cells in healthy people across ages. It was with a sample-barcoded 5' primer and a J-beta primer mix that a second PCR of roughly 6 to 12 cycles was run. The template-switch adaptor was a 5' adaptor with 12 random nucleotides. It tagged each cDNA molecule. A minimum of 2.5 million CDR3-containing paired-end reads was obtained for each sample. MiXCR, run by TCRdb on the 5' RACE reads, gives a single entry per CDR3 protein. The data show 800,000 to 1,300,000 distinct CDR3 sequences, almost 25% seen once. Per germline, CDR1 MNHEY and CDR2 SVGAGI. The CDR3 sequence is 13 residues long. These same data were also listed under a study on T cells of mothers and their children. As that report states: Sample barcodes and 2-4 random nucleotides came from the second PCR's M1S primer. An overlap that was slightly higher, though non-significant, was seen in related mother-child pairs versus unrelated pairs.

The chain uses TRBV6-5 and TRBJ2-5; tentatively, D is TRBD1 (5 bases). The DNA end is more similar to TRBJ2-7, so the J call may be wrong. This TCR was recovered from a girl aged 2 to 10 in good health. The specimen was blood. In nucleotides, the CDR3 is TGTGCCAGCAGTAGCACAGGTTTCCACGAGCAGTACTTC. This gives the protein CASSSTGFHEQYF.